This T cell receptor beta chain was captured by sequencing in a study of blood T cell repertoires in COVID-19. About the research overall: The origin of the acute and convalescent COVID-19 samples was the United States, Italy and Spain. T cells, B-cell-depleted T cells, or PBMCs provided the cDNA or gDNA that served as material.

Trimming pared 3 bases from V and 4 bases from J, leaving 10 bases between. The CDR3 covers 14 residues. Germline loops: CDR1 KGHSH, CDR2 LQKENI. Original processing methods: Amplification from reference gene primers served as the basis for estimated nucleated cell counts. Data came from immunoSEQ multiplex PCR; TCRdb stores just in-frame clones and leaves some out. V, J and clone size were drawn from that table, and D and trimming were deduced from the DNA. The sample has 90,000 to 110,000 clones; around four fifths are singletons. The chain carries TRBV18 and TRBJ1-3; D unclear. The source material was peripheral blood. This receptor was identified in a woman aged 60-70 years with acute or convalescent COVID-19. The CDR3 loop reads CASSPTSIGNTIYF. In DNA, the CDR3 is TGTGCCAGCTCACCTACTTCGATAGGAAACACCATATATTTT.